This T cell receptor beta chain was captured by sequencing in a study of regulatory T cells in long-lasting Graves disease. Time point specified: persistent/refractory GD, antithyroid drugs over 5 years with positive TRAb. Following extraction of RNA from PBMCs, that RNA was used to make the TCR library. Concerning this clonotype: Its antigen is still unknown. Because the CDR3's place on the DNA is in doubt, the DNA is left out and the CDR3 is given as listed by TCRdb.

Inclusive of both ends, the CDR3 amounts to 16 amino acids. Germline CDR1 SGHDT, CDR2 YYEEEE. Construction of TCR beta libraries relied on iRepertoire HTBI primers and on Arm-PCR targeting CDR3 regions. In the source study's methods: Overall, samples carried 62 TRBV and 15 or so TRBJ segments. TCRdb re-called the multiplex PCR reads with MiXCR, one entry per CDR3 protein. These V and J calls are TCRdb output, not the study's own analysis. The data contain about 660,000 distinct CDR3 sequences, about 32% of them singletons. Study observations and caveats: Few sampled subjects may have lowered accuracy. Persistent disease preferred TRBV28, TRBJ1-2 and TRBJ2-5; new disease, TRBV20-1 and TRBJ2-1. Persistent cases of Graves' showed reduced TCR diversity relative to newly diagnosed patients.

Sequencing was performed on peripheral blood mononuclear cells (PBMCs), taken when the disease was refractory, from a patient treated with antithyroid drugs. The rearrangement joins TRBV5-6 to TRBJ2-5; the DNA was not compared with TRBD1, the D call given in the table. This TCR was sampled from a female donor with Graves disease. CDR3 region: CASSLVVTGFLETQYF.